The 5 T cell receptor beta chains below come from one sample, sequenced in a study of T cell repertoires in cytomegalovirus infection. These receptors have no known antigen. Using its own MiXCR run on the reads, TCRdb lists one record per CDR3 protein. Of fewer than 1,000,000 distinct CDR3 sequences listed, about 33% are singletons. The sequencing used cultured CD8+ T cells from PBMCs, collected from culture after CMV antigen stimulation. The receptors derive from a human donor in good health (CMV status not recorded). Some clones in this sample may be carry-over from other donors' samples.

In this sample, this clonotype turned up a few times. This chain connects TRBV27 to TRBJ2-1; TRBD2 agrees at 8 bases. The CDR3 has 15 amino acids. V lost 2 bases, J lost 7 bases, and 7 bases stayed unmatched. Germline CDR1 MNHEY, CDR2 SMNVEV (reference sequence). CDR3 DNA sequence: TGTGCCAGCAGTTTAATCGGGGGGGGCGTAAATGAGCAGTTCTTC. Translation gives CASSLIGGGVNEQFF.

This clonotype was observed a few times. This rearrangement joins TRBV9 to TRBJ1-4; D is perhaps TRBD1 (6 bases). Trimming stripped 3 bases from V and 4 bases from J, with 13 bases between. Germline V CDR1 and CDR2: SGDLS, YYNGEE. CDR3 length: 15 amino acids. CDR3 residues: CASSARTALNEKLFF. The CDR3, as DNA: TGTGCCAGCAGCGCGCGGACAGCTCTTAATGAAAAACTGTTTTTT.

The table lists this clonotype with a few counts. This rearrangement joins TRBV12-3 or TRBV12-4 to TRBJ1-5, with 7 nucleotides matching TRBD1. This CDR3 is 16 amino acids long. V lost 8 bases to trimming and J lost 1 base; unmatched junction nucleotides: 11. The CDR3: CASGWLRTGSNQPQHF. The CDR3 nucleotides read TGTGCCAGCGGCTGGTTAAGGACAGGAAGCAATCAGCCCCAGCATTTT.

This sequence joins TRBV24-1 and TRBJ2-5, with a possible D match to TRBD1 (6 bases). Germline values: CDR1 KGHDR, CDR2 SFDVKD. The V gene lost 5 bases and the J gene lost 1 base, with 19 bases spanning the gap. This CDR3 is built from 17 residues. The CDR3 bases are TGTGCCACCAGTGGAACAAATCCAGGGGACACCCAAGAGACCCAGTACTTC. Residues: CATSGTNPGDTQETQYF.

This clonotype was observed at least ten times. The rearrangement joins TRBV7-8 to TRBJ2-7; TRBD2 matches at 8 bases. The CDR3 is 18 residues long. The ends lost 5 bases at V and 0 bases at J; junction bases unmatched: 15. In germline, CDR1 is SGHVS, CDR2 FQNEAQ. The CDR3 reads CASSVGPVGTRSSYEQYV. The CDR3 DNA is TGTGCCAGCAGCGTCGGGCCTGTTGGGACTAGGAGCTCCTACGAGCAGTACGTC.